This T cell receptor (beta chain) emerged from a study of T-cell reconstitution after alpha-beta-depleted transplantation in children (TCRdb year 2016). Concerning the study at large: Using TCR repertoire profiling, the study followed T-cell immune reconstitution in a quantitative way in children after TCRalphabeta/CD19-depleted allogeneic hematopoietic cell transplantation.

This clonotype was observed a single time. The specificity of this receptor is unknown. No qualities accompany the bases; no much larger clone lies one base away. Weak support is all one read offers. Library creation used PCR. Instrument used: Illumina HiSeq 2500. TCR libraries were prepared with molecular barcoding, using unique molecular identifiers to normalize TCRbeta repertoire quantification. TCRdb reprocessed the public reads (quality trimming at Q25 with fastp, clone calling with MiXCR) and kept in-frame beta chains. One record per CDR3 amino acid sequence lists the most common genes and DNA. The sample table lists about 640,000 distinct CDR3 sequences, 16% of them with a count of one. The ten largest clones capture over 0.95% of the sample. The trim is 0 bases for V and 8 bases for J, with a gap of 14 bases between the germline ends. From a lookup of the germline V gene, CDR1 and CDR2 are LGHNA and YSLEER. From the cysteine up to the phenylalanine, the CDR3 has a length of 16 residues. Only CDR3 DNA is held: 48 bases, read in frame from base 1.

This TCR was sampled from a human donor who donated a stem cell graft to a child with acute myeloid leukemia. The input for sequencing was PBMCs from the stem cell graft donor, taken from the stem cell graft. The chain links TRBV4-3 with TRBJ1-6, with a weak D call of TRBD1 (5 bases match). The sequence in DNA is TGCGCCAGCAGCCAAGATTTGCGAGGGGTTGATTCACCCCTCCACTTT. This encodes CASSQDLRGVDSPLHF.